These 9 T cell receptor beta chains were sequenced from one sample in a study of blood T cell repertoires in COVID-19. Measured with immunoSEQ multiplex PCR; TCRdb has only the in-frame clones, and not every one. Among roughly 180,000 clones listed, around 83% were seen once. Sample: peripheral blood. These TCRs come from a woman younger than 45 with active or convalescent COVID-19.

The CDR3 DNA reads TGTGCCAGCAGCGCCATGAGACAGTTCCCCTATGGCTACACCTTC. This translates into CASSAMRQFPYGYTF. The rearrangement uses TRBV5-4 and TRBJ1-2, with TRBD1 as a possible D gene (5 bases). The CDR3 covers 15 residues. The V gene lost 4 bases and the J gene lost 4 bases, with 17 bases spanning the gap. CDR1 and CDR2 from the germline V gene are SGHNT and YYREEE (reference sequence).

The chain uses TRBV28 and TRBJ1-5; D might be TRBD1 (6 bases). V was pared by 6 bases and J by 0 bases, with 18 bases between. The CDR3 consists of 17 residues. Germline V gene data show CDR1 as MDHEN and CDR2 as SYDVKM. The CDR3 reads CASRPRSGVYSNQPQHF. Here the CDR3 DNA reads TGTGCCAGCAGGCCTAGGTCAGGGGTTTATAGCAATCAGCCCCAGCATTTT.

The CDR3, as DNA: TGTGCTAGTGCCCTGACAGGATCTAATGAAAAACTGTTTTTT. It codes for CASALTGSNEKLFF. The chain couples TRBV12-5 to TRBJ1-4, with D perhaps matching TRBD1 (6 bases). With 7 bases removed from V and 3 bases from J, the gap between germline ends came to 12 bases. CDR3 length: 14 residues. In germline, CDR1 is LGHNT, CDR2 FRNRAP.

This chain joins TRBV12-5 and TRBJ2-3; no clear D gene. This CDR3 region has 13 residues. Deletions cut 3 bases from V and 4 bases from J, with 8 bases between. Germline V gene lookup returns CDR1 LGHNT and CDR2 FRNRAP. CDR3 DNA sequence: TGTGCTAGTGGTTTTAGTTCGGCAGATACGCAGTATTTT. Residues: CASGFSSADTQYF.

This clone appeared a few times. The chain has TRBV30 and TRBJ1-5, with D possibly matching TRBD1 (6 bases). Trimming stripped 3 bases from V and 10 bases from J, with 16 bases between. The CDR3 sequence is 13 residues long. CDR1 GTSNPN and CDR2 SVGIG come from the germline V gene (reference sequence). The CDR3 DNA sequence: TGTGCCTGGAGGGCGCCCACCAGGGGTCCCCAGCATTTT. This gives the protein CAWRAPTRGPQHF.

This clone appeared once. The chain employs TRBV7-9 and TRBJ1-1; possible D gene TRBD1, 6 bases. CDR1 SEHNR and CDR2 FQNEAQ come from the germline V gene (reference sequence). Between the trimmed V and J ends, which lost 1 base and 3 bases, there was a span of 18 bases. CDR3 length equals 17 residues. The CDR3 protein is CASSLDPAGVGYTEAFF. Here the CDR3 DNA reads TGTGCCAGCAGCTTAGACCCAGCAGGGGTAGGGTACACTGAAGCTTTCTTT.

The rearrangement links TRBV7-9 to TRBJ2-1; 9 nucleotides line up with TRBD1. Germline V gives CDR1 SEHNR, CDR2 FQNEAQ (reference sequence). Losses at the gene ends were 5 bases for V and 3 bases for J; bases not matched to a gene: 5. The CDR3 totals 15 residues. The CDR3 here is CASSEGQGIYNEQFF. CDR3 nucleotide sequence: TGTGCCAGCAGCGAGGGACAGGGCATCTACAATGAGCAGTTCTTC.

V usage is TRBV10-3 and J usage is TRBJ2-1; 9 nucleotides agree with TRBD2. V shed 6 bases and J 9 bases; nucleotides not matched to a gene: 15. The CDR3 is 16 amino acids. The V gene's germline CDR1 is ENHRY and CDR2 SYGVKD. The CDR3 sequence: CAIRDLSSGAFGEQFF. The CDR3 DNA is TGTGCCATCAGGGACCTTTCTAGCGGGGCTTTCGGTGAGCAGTTCTTC.

The V call is TRBV3-1 (or the pseudogene TRBV3-2), the J call TRBJ2-2; 12 bases map to TRBD2. The CDR3 is 16 residues long. The germline V gene has CDR1 LGHDT and CDR2 YNNKEL (reference sequence). After removal of 4 bases from V and 4 bases from J, the junction contained 4 bases not matched to a gene. The CDR3 here is CASSRTSGGTTGELFF. CDR3 DNA: TGTGCCAGCAGCCGAACTAGCGGGGGGACCACCGGGGAGCTGTTTTTT.